One TCR beta chain is described in this entry. Its matching antigen is unknown. This entry is derived from a study of graft-versus-host responses after intestinal transplantation. Turning to the study itself: Recipients uniformly received anti-thymocyte globulin induction, followed by tacrolimus and steroids for 2 to 4 years. Study-wide results and limits: In patients with graft-donor T cell macrochimerism, allograft graft-versus-host to host-versus-graft clonal ratios were high. The authors found GvH clones in recipient marrow, some appearing first in ileum or blood. An association linked early post-transplant HvG declines with peak circulating GvH clone levels.

Libraries were prepared by immunoSEQ multiplex PCR; TCRdb keeps only in-frame clonotypes and omits some of them. The table lists approximately 74,000 clones, 92% of them singletons. The receptor's source is a human patient who received an intestinal transplant, so some T cells may come from the graft donor. Sequences were derived from PBMCs, sampled 98 days after intestinal transplantation.

CDR3 loop: CASSLELRGTGDTYEQYF. Written as DNA, the CDR3 is TGTGCCAGCAGCTTAGAACTCCGGGGGACAGGGGACACCTACGAGCAGTACTTC. The genes are TRBV7-6 and TRBJ2-7, with 10 bases aligning to TRBD1. V shed 1 base, J shed 2 bases, and the junction held 11 bases outside the gene matches. Per the germline V gene, CDR1 is SGHVS and CDR2 is FNYEAQ. The CDR3 consists of 18 residues.